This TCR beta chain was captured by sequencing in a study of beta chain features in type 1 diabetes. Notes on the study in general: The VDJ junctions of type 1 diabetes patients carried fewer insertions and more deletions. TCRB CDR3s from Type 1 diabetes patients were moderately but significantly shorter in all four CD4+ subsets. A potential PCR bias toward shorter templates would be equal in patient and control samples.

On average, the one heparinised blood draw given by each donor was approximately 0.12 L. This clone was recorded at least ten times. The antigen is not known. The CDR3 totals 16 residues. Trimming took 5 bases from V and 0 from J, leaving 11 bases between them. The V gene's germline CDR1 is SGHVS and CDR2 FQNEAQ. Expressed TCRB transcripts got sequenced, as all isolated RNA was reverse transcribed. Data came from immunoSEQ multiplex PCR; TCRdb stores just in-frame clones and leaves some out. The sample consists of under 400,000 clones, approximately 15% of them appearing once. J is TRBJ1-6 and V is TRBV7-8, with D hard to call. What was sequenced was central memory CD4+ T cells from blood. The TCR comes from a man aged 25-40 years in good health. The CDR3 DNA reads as TGTGCCAGCAGCCCCGACCGTGGCTCCTATAATTCACCCCTCCACTTT. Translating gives CASSPDRGSYNSPLHF.